This TCR beta chain was retrieved from a study of T cells after yellow fever vaccination. Across the study: Preparation used SMART-Seq v4 Ultra Low Input for the low-cell-number fractions. General observations from the study: Subsequent booster samples again held most clones from primary vaccination (more than 95% CD4, approximately 86% CD8). Abundant contaminating clonotypes from the bulk population could appear in FACS-sorted repertoires.

This clonotype was found many times. What it binds is not known. 5'RACE template switching produced TCR cDNA carrying a universal primer site and UMIs. Each CDR3 protein gets one entry after TCRdb re-called the 5' RACE reads with MiXCR. The table includes some 69,000 distinct CDR3 sequences, 4.5% to 7.5% detected once. Germline CDR1 reads SGHVS; CDR2 reads FQNEAQ. Trimming took off 6 bases at V and 6 bases at J, with 20 bases between the two ends. The CDR3 sequence is 15 residues long. This receptor was taken from a man between 18 and 29 years old who received the YFV17D yellow fever vaccine. The source was CD4+ T cells sorted from PBMCs, collected more than 14 days after the first yellow fever vaccination. The chain employs TRBV7-8 and TRBJ1-2; perhaps TRBD1 as D (5 bases). The CDR3 spells CASRRISTQGDGYTF. The CDR3 DNA reads TGTGCCAGCAGGAGGATTTCCACTCAGGGTGATGGCTACACCTTC.